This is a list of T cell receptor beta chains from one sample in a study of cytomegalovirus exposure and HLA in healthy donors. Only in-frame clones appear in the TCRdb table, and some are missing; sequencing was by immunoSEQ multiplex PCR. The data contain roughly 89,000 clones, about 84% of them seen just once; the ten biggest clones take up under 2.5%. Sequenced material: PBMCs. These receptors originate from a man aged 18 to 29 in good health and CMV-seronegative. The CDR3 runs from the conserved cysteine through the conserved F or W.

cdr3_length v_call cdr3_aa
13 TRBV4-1 CASSQGAGDGYTF
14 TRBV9 CASSPIVAGGTQYF
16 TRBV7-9 CSSSRYAGGFQETQYF
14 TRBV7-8 CASSLGTDNSPLHF
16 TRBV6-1 CASSEVFGQGPYEQYF
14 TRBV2 CASMEVAGYNEQFF
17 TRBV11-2 CASSSGRGRASSYEQYF
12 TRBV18 CASSSTGETIYF
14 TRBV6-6 CASSWTGINQPQHF
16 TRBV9 CASSFGIAGSFETQYF
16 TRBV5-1 CASSVTGTGMGNTIYF
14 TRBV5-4 CASSPDRVRETQYF
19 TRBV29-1 CSVEDYRRESGVNTGELFF
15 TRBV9 CASSVSGTGGEKLFF
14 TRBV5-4 CASSLADGTDTQYF
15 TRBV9 CASSLHGQGASGYTF
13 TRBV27 CASGGQRRVEQYF
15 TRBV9 CASSVGNGYNSPLHF
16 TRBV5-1 CASSLSGGSLVYGYTF
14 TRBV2 CASSLQGPGTEAFF
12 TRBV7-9 CASSLQGYEQYF
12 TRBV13 CASSREIYGYTF
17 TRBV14 CASSQDWRRGLAYEQYF
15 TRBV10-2 CASSELGTGTGELFF
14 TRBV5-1 CASRQDTYTDTQYF
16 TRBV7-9 CASSFSGGPRDYGYTF
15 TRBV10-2 CASRGLGQGDNEQYF
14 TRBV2 CASSVPGSPGELFF
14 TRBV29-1 CSVAQGLLDTEAFF
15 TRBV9 CASSAGGFSGNTIYF
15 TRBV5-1 CASSFLAGGAYEQYF
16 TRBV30 CAWSGDRTVTRNTIYF
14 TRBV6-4 CASSVRVGTDTQYF
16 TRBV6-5 CASSYTPRAVTYGYTF
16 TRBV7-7 CASSLQGPLSYNEQFF
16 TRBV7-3 CASSLVPGGNRETQYF
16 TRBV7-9 CASSLGDTVMNTEAFF
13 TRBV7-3 CASGQGAGYEQYF
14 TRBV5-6 CASSLLTDNQPQHF
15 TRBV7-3 CASSPAAGSYGGYTF
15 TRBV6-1 CASRRQGLVNTEAFF
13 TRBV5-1 CASSLQGSETQYF
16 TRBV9 CASSVGGGVGKETQYF
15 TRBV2 CASRLAGGPGPEQFF
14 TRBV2 CASRGRTGTAEQYF
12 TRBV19 CASSILSQPQHF
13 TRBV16 CASMRQGADTQYF
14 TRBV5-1 CASSSASSGNTIYF
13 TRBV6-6 CASAASGAGEQYF
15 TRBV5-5 CASSLEGRTGTEAFF
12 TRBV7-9 CASSFDRGAYTF
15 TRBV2 CASIVPGQGAREQYF
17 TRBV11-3 CASSLEGPAGGPREQFF
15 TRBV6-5 CASSFMRAATYEQYF
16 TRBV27 CASSLGQPYSGNTIYF
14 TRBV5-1 CASSFKFRDYGYTF
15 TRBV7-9 CASSSPKTYSYEQYF